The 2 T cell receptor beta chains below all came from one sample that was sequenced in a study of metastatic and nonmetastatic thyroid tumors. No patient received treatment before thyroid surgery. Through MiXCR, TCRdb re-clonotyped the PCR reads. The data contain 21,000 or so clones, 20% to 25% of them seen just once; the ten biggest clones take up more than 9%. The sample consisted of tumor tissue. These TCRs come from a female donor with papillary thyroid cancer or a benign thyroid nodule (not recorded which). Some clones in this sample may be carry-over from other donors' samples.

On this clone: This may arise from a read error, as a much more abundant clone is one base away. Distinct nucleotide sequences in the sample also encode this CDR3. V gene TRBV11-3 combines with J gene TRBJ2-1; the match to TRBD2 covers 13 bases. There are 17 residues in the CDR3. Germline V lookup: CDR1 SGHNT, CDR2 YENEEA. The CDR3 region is CASSLGKRGLAGVSPFF. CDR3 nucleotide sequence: TGTGCCAGTAGCTTAGGTAAACGCGGACTAGCGGGAGTATCACCGTTCTTC.

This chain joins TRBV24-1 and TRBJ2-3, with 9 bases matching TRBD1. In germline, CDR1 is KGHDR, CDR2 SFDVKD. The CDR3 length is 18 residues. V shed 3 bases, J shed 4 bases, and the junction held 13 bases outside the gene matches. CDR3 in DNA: TGTGCCACCAGTGATCCGCAGAAGACAGGGGGTTTATCAGATACGCAGTATTTT. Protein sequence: CATSDPQKTGGLSDTQYF.